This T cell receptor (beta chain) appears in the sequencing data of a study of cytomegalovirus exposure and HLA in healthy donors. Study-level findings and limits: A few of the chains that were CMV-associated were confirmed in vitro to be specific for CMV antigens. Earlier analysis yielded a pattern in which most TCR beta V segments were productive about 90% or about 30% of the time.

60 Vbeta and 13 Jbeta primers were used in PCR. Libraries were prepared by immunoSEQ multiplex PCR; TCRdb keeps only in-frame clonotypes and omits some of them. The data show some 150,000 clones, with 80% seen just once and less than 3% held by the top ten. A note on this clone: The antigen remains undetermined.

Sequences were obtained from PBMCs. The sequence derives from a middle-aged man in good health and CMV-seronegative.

CDR3 in amino acids: CASSSFRTSYNEQFF. CDR3 DNA sequence: TGTGCCAGCAGTTCTTTTCGGACTTCCTACAATGAGCAGTTCTTC. The rearrangement uses TRBV25-1 and TRBJ2-1, with D perhaps TRBD2 (5 bases). CDR3 length equals 15 residues. Germline-derived CDR1 and CDR2 are MGHDK and SYGVNS. Trimming left V 5 bases short and J 1 base short, with 12 bases between.